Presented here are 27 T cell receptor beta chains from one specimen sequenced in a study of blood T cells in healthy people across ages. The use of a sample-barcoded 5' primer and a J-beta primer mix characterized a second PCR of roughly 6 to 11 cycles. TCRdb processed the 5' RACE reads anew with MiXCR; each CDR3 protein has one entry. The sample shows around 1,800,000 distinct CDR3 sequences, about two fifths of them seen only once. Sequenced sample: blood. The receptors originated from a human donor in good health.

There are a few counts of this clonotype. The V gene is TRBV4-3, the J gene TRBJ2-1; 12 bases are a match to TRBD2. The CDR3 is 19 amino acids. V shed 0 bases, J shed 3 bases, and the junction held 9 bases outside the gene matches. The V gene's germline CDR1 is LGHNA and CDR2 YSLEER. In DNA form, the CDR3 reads TGCGCCAGCAGCCAAGATAGGGCTAGCGGGGGGGTGTTCTACAATGAGCAGTTCTTC. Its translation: CASSQDRASGGVFYNEQFF.

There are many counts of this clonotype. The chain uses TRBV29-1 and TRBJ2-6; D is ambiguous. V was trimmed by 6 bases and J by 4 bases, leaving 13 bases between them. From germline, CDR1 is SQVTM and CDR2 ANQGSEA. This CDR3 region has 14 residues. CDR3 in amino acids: CSVRPGGGANVLTF. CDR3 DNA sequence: TGCAGCGTCCGACCAGGTGGCGGGGCCAACGTCCTGACTTTC.

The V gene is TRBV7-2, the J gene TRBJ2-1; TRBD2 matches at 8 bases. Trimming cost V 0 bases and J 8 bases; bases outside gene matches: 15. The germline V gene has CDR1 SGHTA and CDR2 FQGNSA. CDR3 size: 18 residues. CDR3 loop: CASSLAHRFSGGPHEQFF. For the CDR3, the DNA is TGTGCCAGCAGCTTAGCCCACCGGTTCTCGGGGGGGCCTCATGAGCAGTTCTTC. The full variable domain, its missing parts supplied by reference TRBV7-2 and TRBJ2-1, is GAGVSQSPSNKVTEKGKDVELRCDPISGHTALYWYRQSLGQGLEFLIYFQGNSAPDKSGLPSDRFSAERTGGSVSTLTIQRTQQEDSAVYLCASSLAHRFSGGPHEQFFGPGTRLTVL.

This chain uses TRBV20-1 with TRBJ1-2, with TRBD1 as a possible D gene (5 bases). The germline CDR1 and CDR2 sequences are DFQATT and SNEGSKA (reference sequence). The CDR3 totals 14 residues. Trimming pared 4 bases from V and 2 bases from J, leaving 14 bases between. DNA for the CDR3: TGCAGTGCTAAAACAGGAACCCAAAACTATGGCTACACCTTC. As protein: CSAKTGTQNYGYTF.

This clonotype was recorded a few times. For the CDR3, the DNA is TGCAGTGCTAGAGGTCCCTCCGAGACCCAGTACTTC. This gives the protein CSARGPSETQYF. The rearrangement uses TRBV20-1 and TRBJ2-5; D gene ambiguous. Germline V gene lookup returns CDR1 DFQATT and CDR2 SNEGSKA (reference sequence). This CDR3 comprises 12 residues. Trimming pared 1 base from V and 5 bases from J, leaving 8 bases between.

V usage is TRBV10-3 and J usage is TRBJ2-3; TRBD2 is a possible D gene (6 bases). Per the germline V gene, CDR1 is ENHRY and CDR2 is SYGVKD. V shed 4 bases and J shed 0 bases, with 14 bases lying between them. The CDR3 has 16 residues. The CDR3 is CAISVSGDLSTDTQYF. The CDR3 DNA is TGTGCCATCAGTGTATCGGGGGACCTTAGCACAGATACGCAGTATTTT.

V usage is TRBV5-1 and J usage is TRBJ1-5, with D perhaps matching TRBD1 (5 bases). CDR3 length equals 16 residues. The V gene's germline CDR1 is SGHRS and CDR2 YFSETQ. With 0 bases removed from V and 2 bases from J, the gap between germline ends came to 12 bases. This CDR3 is CASSLESGGGNQPQHF. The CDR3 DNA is TGCGCCAGCAGCTTGGAATCCGGGGGGGGCAATCAGCCCCAGCATTTT.

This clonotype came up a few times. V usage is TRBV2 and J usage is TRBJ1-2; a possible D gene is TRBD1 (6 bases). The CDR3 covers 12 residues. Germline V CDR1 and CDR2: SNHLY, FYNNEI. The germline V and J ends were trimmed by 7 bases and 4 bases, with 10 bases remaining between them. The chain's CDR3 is CASIRGGYGYTF. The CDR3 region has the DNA TGTGCCAGCATTAGAGGGGGCTATGGCTACACCTTC.

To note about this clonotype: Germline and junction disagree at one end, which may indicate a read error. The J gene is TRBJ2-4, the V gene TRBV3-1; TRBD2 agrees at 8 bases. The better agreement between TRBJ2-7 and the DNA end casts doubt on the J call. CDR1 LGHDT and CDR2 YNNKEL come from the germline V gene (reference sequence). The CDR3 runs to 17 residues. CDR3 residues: CACSRGGGTSRHYEQYF. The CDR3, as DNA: TGTGCCTGCAGCCGAGGAGGAGGGACTAGTCGTCACTACGAGCAGTACTTC.

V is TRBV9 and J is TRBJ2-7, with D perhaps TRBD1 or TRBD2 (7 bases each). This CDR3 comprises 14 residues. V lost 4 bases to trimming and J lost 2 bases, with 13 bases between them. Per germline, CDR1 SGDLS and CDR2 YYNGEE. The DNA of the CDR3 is TGTGCCAGCAGCCCAGGGGGGGAACCCTACGAGCAGTACTTC. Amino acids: CASSPGGEPYEQYF.

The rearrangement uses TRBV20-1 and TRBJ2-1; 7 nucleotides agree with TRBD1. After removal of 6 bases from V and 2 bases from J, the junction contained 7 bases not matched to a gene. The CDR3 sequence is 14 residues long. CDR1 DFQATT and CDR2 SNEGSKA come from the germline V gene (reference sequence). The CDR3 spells CSAPKTGAYNEQFF. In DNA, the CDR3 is TGCAGTGCGCCAAAAACAGGGGCCTACAATGAGCAGTTCTTC.

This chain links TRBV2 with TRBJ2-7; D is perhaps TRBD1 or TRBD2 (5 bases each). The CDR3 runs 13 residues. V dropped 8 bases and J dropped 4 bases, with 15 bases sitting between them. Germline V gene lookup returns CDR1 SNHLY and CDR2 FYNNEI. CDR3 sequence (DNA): TGTGCCAGCCAGGAAGGGGTAGCGTACGAGCAGTACTTC. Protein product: CASQEGVAYEQYF.

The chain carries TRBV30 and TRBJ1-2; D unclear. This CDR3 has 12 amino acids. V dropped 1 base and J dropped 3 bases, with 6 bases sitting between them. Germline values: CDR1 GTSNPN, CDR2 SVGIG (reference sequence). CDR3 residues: CAWSDTDYGYTF. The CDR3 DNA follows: TGTGCCTGGAGTGATACGGACTATGGCTACACCTTC.

Written as DNA, the CDR3 is TGTGCCAGCAGCTTGCCTCTGGACAGGGGTGGGGAGCAGTACTTC. Residues: CASSLPLDRGGEQYF. The chain links TRBV5-5 to TRBJ2-7; 9 nucleotides match TRBD1. Germline CDR1 is SGHKS and CDR2 is YYEKEE (reference sequence). J lost 7 bases, V lost 1 base, and 9 bases had no gene match. The CDR3 contains 15 residues.

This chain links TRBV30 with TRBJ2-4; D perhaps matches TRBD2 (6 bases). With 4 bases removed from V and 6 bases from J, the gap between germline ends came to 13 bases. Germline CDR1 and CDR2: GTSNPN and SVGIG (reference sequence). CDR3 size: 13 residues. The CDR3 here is CAWIPQEGNIQYF. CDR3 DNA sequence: TGTGCCTGGATCCCCCAGGAGGGAAACATTCAGTACTTC.

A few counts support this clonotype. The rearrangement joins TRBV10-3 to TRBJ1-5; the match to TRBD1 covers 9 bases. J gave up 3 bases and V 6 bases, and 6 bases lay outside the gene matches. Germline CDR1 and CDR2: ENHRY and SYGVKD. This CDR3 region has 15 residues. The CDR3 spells CAIRDTGGNNQPQHF. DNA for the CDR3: TGTGCCATCAGGGATACAGGGGGCAACAATCAGCCCCAGCATTTT.

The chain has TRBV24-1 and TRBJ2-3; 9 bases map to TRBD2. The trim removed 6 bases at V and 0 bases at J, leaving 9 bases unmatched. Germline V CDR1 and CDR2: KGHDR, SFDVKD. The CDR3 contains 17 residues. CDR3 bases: TGTGCCACCAGTCCCCAGGGACTAGCCGCTAGCACAGATACGCAGTATTTT. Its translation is CATSPQGLAASTDTQYF.

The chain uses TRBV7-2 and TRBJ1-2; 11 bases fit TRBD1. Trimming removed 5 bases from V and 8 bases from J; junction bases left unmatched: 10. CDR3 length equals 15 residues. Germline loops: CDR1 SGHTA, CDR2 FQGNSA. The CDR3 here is CASSAGQGAVDGYTF. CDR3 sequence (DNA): TGTGCCAGCAGCGCAGGACAGGGGGCTGTCGACGGCTACACCTTC.

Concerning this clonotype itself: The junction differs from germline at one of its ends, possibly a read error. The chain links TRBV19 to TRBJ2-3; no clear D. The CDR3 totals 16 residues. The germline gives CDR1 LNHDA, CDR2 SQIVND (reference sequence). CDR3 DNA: TGTGCCGGTAGTATAGATCCATTGGCGGACACAGATACGCAGTATTTT. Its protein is CAGSIDPLADTDTQYF.

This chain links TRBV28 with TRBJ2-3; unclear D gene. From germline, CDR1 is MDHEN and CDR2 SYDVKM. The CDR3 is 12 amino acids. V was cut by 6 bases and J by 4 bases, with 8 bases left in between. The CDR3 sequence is CASRSPPDTQYF. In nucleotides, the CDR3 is TGTGCCAGCAGGTCACCCCCAGATACGCAGTATTTT. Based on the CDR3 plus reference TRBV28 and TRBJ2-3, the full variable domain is DVKVTQSSRYLVKRTGEKVFLECVQDMDHENMFWYRQDPGLGLRLIYFSYDVKMKEKGDIPEGYSVSREKKERFSLILESASTNQTSMYLCASRSPPDTQYFGPGTRLTVL.

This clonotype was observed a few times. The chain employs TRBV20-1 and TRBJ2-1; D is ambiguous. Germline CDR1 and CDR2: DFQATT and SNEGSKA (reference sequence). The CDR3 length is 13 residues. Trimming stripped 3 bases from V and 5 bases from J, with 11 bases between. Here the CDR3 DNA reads TGCAGTGCTAGCCTACAGATAGACAATGAGCAGTTCTTC. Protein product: CSASLQIDNEQFF.

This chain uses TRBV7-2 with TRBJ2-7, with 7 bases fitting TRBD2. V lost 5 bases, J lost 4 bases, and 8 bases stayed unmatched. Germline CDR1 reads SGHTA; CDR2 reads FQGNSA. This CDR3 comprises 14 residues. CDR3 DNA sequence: TGTGCCAGCAGCACCCTGGGAGGGAGGTACGAGCAGTACTTC. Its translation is CASSTLGGRYEQYF.

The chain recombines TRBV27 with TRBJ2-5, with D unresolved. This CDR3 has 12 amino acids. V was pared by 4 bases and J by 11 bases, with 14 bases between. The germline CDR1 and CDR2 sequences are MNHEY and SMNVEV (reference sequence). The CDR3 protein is CASSSCGLWQYF. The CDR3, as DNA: TGTGCCAGCAGTTCCTGTGGCCTGTGGCAGTACTTC.

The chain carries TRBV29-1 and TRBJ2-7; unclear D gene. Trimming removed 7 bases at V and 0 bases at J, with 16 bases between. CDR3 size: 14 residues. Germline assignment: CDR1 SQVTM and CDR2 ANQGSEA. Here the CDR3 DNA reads TGCAGCGCAACCGACATGATGAGCTCCTACGAGCAGTACTTC. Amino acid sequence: CSATDMMSSYEQYF.

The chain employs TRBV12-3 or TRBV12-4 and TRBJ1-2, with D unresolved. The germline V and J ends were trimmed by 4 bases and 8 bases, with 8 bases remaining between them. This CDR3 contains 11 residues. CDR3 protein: CASSSFVGYTF. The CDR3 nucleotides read TGTGCCAGCAGTTCTTTCGTGGGCTACACCTTC.

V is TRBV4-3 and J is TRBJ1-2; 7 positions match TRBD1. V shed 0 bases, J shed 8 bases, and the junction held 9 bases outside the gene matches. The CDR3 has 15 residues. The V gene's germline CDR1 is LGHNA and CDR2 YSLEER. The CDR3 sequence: CASSQETQQGLGYTF. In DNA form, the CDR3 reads TGCGCCAGCAGCCAAGAGACCCAACAGGGGTTGGGCTACACCTTC.

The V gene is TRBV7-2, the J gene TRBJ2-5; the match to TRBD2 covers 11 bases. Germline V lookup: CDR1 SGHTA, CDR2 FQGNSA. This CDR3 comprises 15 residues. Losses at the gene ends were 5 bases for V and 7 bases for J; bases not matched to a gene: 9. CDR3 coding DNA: TGTGCCAGCAGCACAATAGCGGGGGGGCTGGTGACCCAGTACTTC. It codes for CASSTIAGGLVTQYF.